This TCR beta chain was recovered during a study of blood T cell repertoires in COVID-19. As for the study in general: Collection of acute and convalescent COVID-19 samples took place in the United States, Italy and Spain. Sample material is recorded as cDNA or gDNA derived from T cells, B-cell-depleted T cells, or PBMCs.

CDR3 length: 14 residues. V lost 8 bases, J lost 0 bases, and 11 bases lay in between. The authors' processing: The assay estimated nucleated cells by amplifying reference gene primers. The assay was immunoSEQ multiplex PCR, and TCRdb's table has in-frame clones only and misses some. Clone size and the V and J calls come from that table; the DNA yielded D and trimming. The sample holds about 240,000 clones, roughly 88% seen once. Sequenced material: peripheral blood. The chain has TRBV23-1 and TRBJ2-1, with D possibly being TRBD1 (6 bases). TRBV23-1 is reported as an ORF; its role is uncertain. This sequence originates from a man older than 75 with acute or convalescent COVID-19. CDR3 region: CASFWGHSYNEQFF. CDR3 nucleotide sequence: TGCGCCAGCTTTTGGGGACACTCCTACAATGAGCAGTTCTTC.